These 27 T cell receptor beta chains were all obtained from the same sample, sequenced in a study of blood T cell repertoires in COVID-19. Some clones are missing from TCRdb's copy, which holds only in-frame ones; the method was immunoSEQ multiplex PCR. This table holds roughly 110,000 clones, around 90% found once. The sample comprised peripheral blood. The receptors were gathered from a young woman with acute or convalescent COVID-19.

The V and J genes are TRBV11-2 and TRBJ2-5; 9 positions agree with TRBD1. V was pared by 5 bases and J by 5 bases, with 15 bases of the junction left unmatched. The V gene's germline CDR1 is SGHAT and CDR2 FQNNGV. The CDR3 loop spans 17 amino acids. The CDR3 coding sequence is TGTGCCAGCAGCCCCCGGCGCCCGGGACAGGGCCTGGAGACCCAGTACTTC. It translates to CASSPRRPGQGLETQYF. The full variable domain, rest sourced from reference TRBV11-2 and TRBJ2-5, is EAGVAQSPRYKIIEKRQSVAFWCNPISGHATLYWYQQILGQGPKLLIQFQNNGVVDDSQLPKDRFSAERLKGVDSTLKIQPAKLEDSAVYLCASSPRRPGQGLETQYFGPGTRLLVL.

The chain combines TRBV11-2 with TRBJ2-1, with 10 bases aligning to TRBD2. The germline V gene has CDR1 SGHAT and CDR2 FQNNGV. CDR3 size: 18 residues. V lost 5 bases to trimming and J lost 7 bases; unmatched junction nucleotides: 17. The CDR3 reads CASSQQLGASGSVNEQFF. The CDR3 DNA reads as TGTGCCAGCAGCCAACAATTGGGGGCTAGCGGGAGTGTAAATGAGCAGTTCTTC.

The chain recombines TRBV30 with TRBJ1-5, with 10 bases aligning to TRBD1. Germline CDR1 is GTSNPN and CDR2 is SVGIG (reference sequence). V shed 2 bases and J 7 bases; nucleotides not matched to a gene: 2. This CDR3 is 13 amino acids long. Here the CDR3 reads CAWSRDRGQPQHF. In DNA, the CDR3 is TGTGCCTGGAGTAGGGACAGGGGACAGCCCCAGCATTTT.

The chain couples TRBV6-4 to TRBJ2-5; 8 bases align to TRBD1. Per the germline V gene, CDR1 is MRHNA and CDR2 is SNTAGT. The CDR3 loop spans 13 amino acids. Trimming cost V 4 bases and J 7 bases; bases outside gene matches: 5. This CDR3 is CASSVDREGTQYF. CDR3 in DNA: TGTGCCAGCAGTGTGGACAGGGAAGGGACCCAGTACTTC.

The V gene is TRBV29-1, the J gene TRBJ2-7; 11 bases are a match to TRBD2. CDR1 is SQVTM, CDR2 ANQGSEA, per germline. Trimming took 2 bases from V and 2 from J; bases not matched to a gene: 5. There are 15 residues in the CDR3. CDR3 bases: TGCAGCGTTGAAACCGTAGCGGGAGGGCCCTACGAGCAGTACTTC. Amino acids: CSVETVAGGPYEQYF.

The rearrangement joins TRBV18 to TRBJ2-1; 13 bases fit TRBD2. V lost 1 base, J lost 7 bases, and 7 bases stayed unmatched. From germline, CDR1 is KGHSH and CDR2 LQKENI. The CDR3 has 17 residues. CDR3 DNA sequence: TGTGCCAGCTCACCACTGCTGGGACTAGCGGGGCAAAATGAGCAGTTCTTC. Amino acid sequence: CASSPLLGLAGQNEQFF.

The genes are TRBV6-5 and TRBJ2-1, with TRBD2 matching over 9 bases. The V and J ends lost 6 bases and 8 bases, in that order; junction bases with no gene match: 11. The germline V gene encodes CDR1 MNHEY and CDR2 SVGAGI. The CDR3 is 15 amino acids. The CDR3 DNA reads TGTGCCAGCAGCCCCGGGACTAGCCTTTTCGATGAGCAGTTCTTC. It is translated as CASSPGTSLFDEQFF.

The chain links TRBV7-8 to TRBJ2-5; tentative D call: TRBD1 (5 bases). Germline V gives CDR1 SGHVS, CDR2 FQNEAQ. The V and J ends lost 0 bases and 2 bases respectively, with 10 bases between them. The CDR3 is 15 amino acids. The CDR3 reads CASSLAGRIQETQYF. CDR3 DNA sequence: TGTGCCAGCAGCTTAGCGGGGCGGATACAAGAGACCCAGTACTTC.

The rearrangement links TRBV25-1 to TRBJ1-4, with 9 bases fitting TRBD1. The CDR3 is 16 residues long. V dropped 3 bases and J dropped 5; count of bases not matched to a gene: 7. Germline V gene lookup returns CDR1 MGHDK and CDR2 SYGVNS. CDR3 DNA sequence: TGTGCCAGCAGTGACCTCAGACAGGGGGAAAATGAAAAACTGTTTTTT. Translating gives CASSDLRQGENEKLFF.

The chain couples TRBV19 to TRBJ2-5; 8 bases are shared with TRBD1. This CDR3 is built from 14 residues. V was pared by 7 bases and J by 5 bases, with 9 bases of the junction left unmatched. The germline CDR1 and CDR2 sequences are LNHDA and SQIVND (reference sequence). The CDR3 reads CASNQGARVETQYF. The CDR3 DNA reads as TGTGCCAGTAACCAGGGGGCGCGTGTGGAGACCCAGTACTTC.

This sequence joins TRBV28 and TRBJ2-1; TRBD2 matches at 12 bases. In germline, CDR1 is MDHEN, CDR2 SYDVKM. The trim removed 5 bases at V and 4 bases at J, leaving 3 bases unmatched. This CDR3 region has 15 residues. CDR3 sequence: CASSRTSGRYNEQFF. The DNA of the CDR3 is TGTGCCAGCAGTCGAACTAGCGGGAGGTACAATGAGCAGTTCTTC.

The chain uses TRBV6-5 and TRBJ1-2, with 8 bases aligning to TRBD1. V was clipped by 5 bases and J by 6 bases; unmatched bases: 8. The CDR3 runs to 14 residues. Germline values: CDR1 MNHEY, CDR2 SVGAGI. CDR3 DNA: TGTGCCAGCAGTCAGGGGGCCGTAGGAAATGGCTACACCTTC. Translation gives CASSQGAVGNGYTF.

As regards this clone: Other DNA sequences in this sample translate to the same CDR3. The chain links TRBV18 to TRBJ2-7, with 11 bases fitting TRBD2. CDR1 KGHSH and CDR2 LQKENI come from the germline V gene. Unmatched junction bases numbered 10, after V lost 2 bases and J lost 1 base. The CDR3 runs 18 residues. The CDR3 protein is CASSPIAGGRGKSYEQYF. The CDR3 bases are TGTGCCAGCTCACCAATAGCGGGGGGGCGAGGTAAATCCTACGAGCAGTACTTC.

The chain links TRBV10-3 to TRBJ1-1; no clear D. Trimming took 4 bases from V and 0 from J, leaving 9 bases between them. This CDR3 contains 14 residues. Looked up from germline, CDR1 is ENHRY and CDR2 is SYGVKD. CDR3 bases: TGTGCCATCAGTGCCCAGGCGATGAACACTGAAGCTTTCTTT. Residues: CAISAQAMNTEAFF.

The CDR3 here is CASSLGPSGQPYEQYF. In DNA form, the CDR3 reads TGTGCCAGCAGCTTAGGCCCCTCTGGACAACCCTACGAGCAGTACTTC. The chain is built from TRBV13 and TRBJ2-7, with a tentative D call TRBD1 (5 bases). The CDR3 consists of 16 residues. Between the trimmed V and J ends, which lost 0 bases and 2 bases, there was a span of 14 bases. Germline CDR1 is PRHDT and CDR2 is FYEKMQ (reference sequence).

V gene TRBV30 combines with J gene TRBJ1-6; no firm D call. V was pared by 0 bases and J by 16 bases, with 16 bases between. The germline V gene encodes CDR1 GTSNPN and CDR2 SVGIG (reference sequence). The CDR3 totals 13 residues. DNA of the CDR3: TGTGCCTGGAGTGTCCTTACCCACGGGAAACTCCACTTT. Protein sequence: CAWSVLTHGKLHF.

The V call is TRBV2, the J call TRBJ2-7; 10 bases are a match to TRBD1. The CDR3 covers 15 residues. CDR1 and CDR2 (germline): SNHLY, FYNNEI. The V segment lost 6 bases and the J segment 5 bases; nucleotides outside the gene matches: 10. Written as DNA, the CDR3 is TGTGCCAGCAGGGAAAGCCCGGGACAGGGGAACGAGCAGTACTTC. Protein: CASRESPGQGNEQYF. The full variable domain, with the rest looked up from reference TRBV2 and TRBJ2-7, is EPEVTQTPSHQVTQMGQEVILRCVPISNHLYFYWYRQILGQKVEFLVSFYNNEISEKSEIFDDQFSVERPDGSNFTLKIRSTKLEDSAMYFCASRESPGQGNEQYFGPGTRLTVT.

The CDR3, as DNA: TGTGCCACCTGGACACTCAATCAGCCCCAGCATTTT. This sequence encodes CATWTLNQPQHF. V usage is TRBV6-5 and J usage is TRBJ1-5; TRBD1 is a possible D gene (5 bases). The length of the CDR3 is 12 residues. Deletions cut 10 bases from V and 3 bases from J, with 10 bases between. Germline values: CDR1 MNHEY, CDR2 SVGAGI.

The V gene is TRBV30, the J gene TRBJ2-1, with no clear D. Trimming stripped 2 bases from V and 7 bases from J, with 6 bases between. This CDR3 region has 11 residues. Per germline, CDR1 GTSNPN and CDR2 SVGIG (reference sequence). Here the CDR3 reads CAWSSRNEQFF. The CDR3 bases are TGTGCCTGGAGTAGTCGGAATGAGCAGTTCTTC.

The J gene is TRBJ2-2, the V gene TRBV2; perhaps TRBD1 as D (5 bases). The V gene lost 5 bases and the J gene lost 6 bases, with 7 bases spanning the gap. Germline loops: CDR1 SNHLY, CDR2 FYNNEI. The CDR3 length is 12 residues. The CDR3 DNA sequence: TGTGCCAGCAGTCAGGGCCCCGGGGAGCTGTTTTTT. It encodes CASSQGPGELFF.

The chain employs TRBV6-5 and TRBJ1-1, with D uncertain. Germline V gene sequence: CDR1 MNHEY, CDR2 SVGAGI. V was clipped by 8 bases and J by 3 bases, with 10 bases between them. The CDR3 runs to 12 residues. CDR3 DNA: TGTGCCAGCTCGGCGGGGTACACTGAAGCTTTCTTT. Translated: CASSAGYTEAFF.

The chain has TRBV7-8 and TRBJ2-2; 11 bases are a match to TRBD1. The CDR3 runs 14 residues. The V and J ends lost 5 bases and 6 bases, in that order; junction bases with no gene match: 2. In germline, CDR1 is SGHVS, CDR2 FQNEAQ. The CDR3 DNA is TGTGCCAGCAGCATGGACAGGGGGCCCGGGGAGCTGTTTTTT. Translation gives CASSMDRGPGELFF.

This rearrangement joins TRBV28 to TRBJ1-2; 8 bases line up with TRBD1. Germline assignment: CDR1 MDHEN and CDR2 SYDVKM. The CDR3 consists of 13 residues. The V and J ends lost 11 bases and 4 bases, in that order; junction bases with no gene match: 9. CDR3 sequence: CAASGGDLYGYTF. In DNA, the CDR3 is TGTGCCGCCTCAGGGGGCGATCTCTATGGCTACACCTTC.

The CDR3 DNA reads as TGTGCCAGCAGCCGGTACCAAGGATCGGGTGAAAAACTGTTTTTT. It codes for CASSRYQGSGEKLFF. V gene TRBV11-3 combines with J gene TRBJ1-4, with D unclear. The CDR3 sequence is 15 residues long. Germline V gene lookup returns CDR1 SGHNT and CDR2 YENEEA. Trimming removed 5 bases at V and 7 bases at J, with 17 bases between.

This chain links TRBV12-5 with TRBJ2-7; 9 bases fit TRBD1. CDR1 is LGHNT, CDR2 FRNRAP, per germline. J was trimmed by 9 bases and V by 7 bases; bases with no gene match: 13. CDR3 size: 14 residues. The CDR3 sequence is CASAPGDRVLGQYF. In nucleotides, the CDR3 is TGTGCTAGTGCTCCGGGGGACAGGGTTTTAGGGCAGTACTTC.

This clone was detected only once. This rearrangement joins TRBV5-1 to TRBJ1-1, with D tentatively TRBD1 (6 bases). The germline V gene has CDR1 SGHRS and CDR2 YFSETQ. The ends were cut back, 4 bases at V and 4 bases at J, with 23 bases in the middle. This CDR3 comprises 17 residues. The CDR3 bases are TGCGCCAGCAGCCCCGCAGACTCTGCGGGGGGCGCCACTGAAGCTTTCTTT. Protein product: CASSPADSAGGATEAFF.

This chain joins TRBV18 and TRBJ1-2; TRBD1 is a possible D gene (6 bases). CDR3 length: 14 amino acids. Germline loops: CDR1 KGHSH, CDR2 LQKENI. V lost 4 bases, J lost 8 bases, and 17 bases lay in between. The CDR3 spells CASSLDSRWEGYTF. The CDR3 DNA is TGTGCCAGCTCACTGGACAGCAGGTGGGAAGGCTACACCTTC.